The 8 T cell receptor beta chains given below trace back to one sample, sequenced in a study of neurological immune-mediated disorders. One entry per CDR3 protein, called by TCRdb with MiXCR from the 5' RACE reads. Seen here are 25,000 to 30,000 distinct CDR3 sequences, about 6.2% observed once, and the top ten hold roughly 8.8%. The specimen was PBMCs. Receptor source: a woman aged 45-65 years in good health.

This clonotype was counted at least ten times. The rearrangement links TRBV20-1 to TRBJ2-7, with TRBD2 matching over 16 bases. The V and J ends lost 5 bases and 3 bases, in that order; junction bases with no gene match: 10. The germline CDR1 and CDR2 sequences are DFQATT and SNEGSKA (reference sequence). The CDR3 has 17 residues. CDR3 sequence reads: CSADPGTSGRAFYEQYF. The CDR3 region has the DNA TGCAGTGCTGATCCCGGGACTAGCGGGAGGGCCTTCTACGAGCAGTACTTC.

The sample holds a few counts of this clonotype. V is TRBV19 and J is TRBJ2-7; the D gene is possibly TRBD2 (6 bases). Germline V gene sequence: CDR1 LNHDA, CDR2 SQIVND (reference sequence). Deletions cut 6 bases from V and 4 bases from J, with 22 bases between. The CDR3 runs 16 residues. CDR3 loop: CASRSNRAPGTYEQYF. CDR3 bases: TGTGCCAGTAGAAGTAACCGGGCCCCGGGGACTTACGAGCAGTACTTC.

J is TRBJ2-6 and V is TRBV20-1, with TRBD2 matching over 10 bases. The CDR3 has 14 amino acids. V shed 6 bases and J 3 bases; nucleotides not matched to a gene: 2. The germline CDR1 and CDR2 sequences are DFQATT and SNEGSKA (reference sequence). DNA for the CDR3: TGCAGTGCCCGGACTAGCGGTGGGGCCAACGTCCTGACTTTC. Translating gives CSARTSGGANVLTF.

The chain employs TRBV18 and TRBJ2-6; 8 bases line up with TRBD1. The CDR3 contains 14 residues. Trimming took 6 bases from V and 2 from J; bases not matched to a gene: 0. Germline V CDR1 and CDR2: KGHSH, LQKENI. CDR3 sequence reads: CASSTGAGANVLTF. The CDR3 DNA reads TGTGCCAGCTCGACAGGGGCTGGGGCCAACGTCCTGACTTTC.

CDR3 in DNA: TGTGCCAGCAGTCGGGGAGATAGCAATCAGCCCCAGCATTTT. Translation gives CASSRGDSNQPQHF. The V gene is TRBV28, the J gene TRBJ1-5; D is unresolved. This CDR3 is 14 amino acids long. Germline assignment: CDR1 MDHEN and CDR2 SYDVKM. The V and J ends lost 5 bases and 0 bases respectively, with 8 bases between them.

Ten or more counts support this clonotype. The chain recombines TRBV28 with TRBJ1-5, with 9 bases fitting TRBD1. CDR3 length equals 15 residues. The germline gives CDR1 MDHEN, CDR2 SYDVKM. V gave up 5 bases and J gave up 7 bases; unmatched junction bases: 9. The CDR3 DNA sequence: TGTGCCAGCAGTGCTCCGGGACAGGGCTGGCAGCCCCAGCATTTT. Protein sequence: CASSAPGQGWQPQHF.

This clonotype was seen at least ten times. The rearrangement links TRBV27 to TRBJ2-6; D is ambiguous. V was shortened by 2 bases and J by 1 base, with 9 bases between the two germline ends. Germline CDR1 reads MNHEY; CDR2 reads SMNVEV (reference sequence). The CDR3 loop spans 16 amino acids. CDR3 region: CASSLRLGSGANVLTF. In DNA form, the CDR3 reads TGTGCCAGCAGTTTAAGGTTAGGGTCTGGGGCCAACGTCCTGACTTTC.

This clonotype was recorded at least ten times. The chain combines TRBV29-1 with TRBJ1-2; 9 positions match TRBD1. The CDR3 totals 15 residues. Losses at the gene ends were 5 bases for V and 4 bases for J; bases not matched to a gene: 11. Germline lookup yields CDR1 SQVTM and CDR2 ANQGSEA. Here the CDR3 reads CSVPPWDRATYGYTF. Here the CDR3 DNA reads TGCAGCGTTCCCCCCTGGGACAGGGCGACCTATGGCTACACCTTC. The variable domain in full, with the rest retrieved from reference TRBV29-1 and TRBJ1-2, is SAVISQKPSRDICQRGTSLTIQCQVDSQVTMMFWYRQQPGQSLTLIATANQGSEATYESGFVIDKFPISRPNLTFSTLTVSNMSPEDSSIYLCSVPPWDRATYGYTFGSGTRLTVV.